The clone carrying this T cell receptor beta chain occurred many times. Its antigen is as yet unknown. This sample is drawn from a study of beta chain features in type 1 diabetes. Sorting that relied on CD45RO/CCR7/CD25/CD127/CD95/CD27 yielded CD4+ naive, central memory, regulatory and stem cell-like memory cells. cDNA synthesis used the whole RNA isolate, giving expressed TCRB sequences. Measured with immunoSEQ multiplex PCR; TCRdb has only the in-frame clones, and not every one. The sample consists of roughly 150,000 clones, approximately 8.1% of them appearing once. This CDR3 comprises 13 residues. V was shortened by 4 bases and J by 4 bases, with 10 bases between the two germline ends. CDR1 is ENHRY and CDR2 is SYGVKD in the germline V gene. General study results and limits: The study left unresolved whether HLA type influences TCRB rearrangement. The naive, central memory and Treg TCRB repertoires looked more alike in patients than they did in healthy donors. A moderate, significant TCRB CDR3 shortening appeared in type 1 diabetes across four CD4+ subsets.

The sample taken for sequencing was central memory CD4+ T cells from blood. This sequence originates from a man between 18 and 29 years old in good health. The chain has TRBV10-3 and TRBJ2-5; D is unresolved. Written as DNA, the CDR3 is TGTGCCATCAGTGTCGAGGTGAGAGAGACCCAGTACTTC. This translates into CAISVEVRETQYF.